A selection of T cell receptor beta chains follows, all from one sample in a study of shared clonotypes between healthy human individuals. Sequencing used immunoSEQ multiplex PCR; TCRdb keeps in-frame clones, though not all of them. Altogether 2 million to 3 million clones are present, approximately 94% being singletons, with the ten largest covering roughly 0.13%. The sequencing input was naive CD4+ T cells sorted from blood. These receptors were collected from a man aged 18 to 30 in good health. Both conserved end residues are part of each CDR3. A D gene is named only where the DNA matches it firmly. Clone size is not always given. Where it is, it says once, few, many or a class for expanded clones.

j_gene: TRBJ1-2; v_gene: TRBV6-5; abundance: -; d_gene: TRBD1; CDR3nt: TGTGCCAGCGCAACAGGGGGAGCGAACTATGGCTACACCTTC; CDR3aa: CASATGGANYGYTF
j_gene: TRBJ2-3; v_gene: TRBV9; abundance: -; d_gene: TRBD2; CDR3nt: TGTGCCAGCAGCGCAGCGGGGGGGCCCGTAGATACGCAGTATTTT; CDR3aa: CASSAAGGPVDTQYF
j_gene: TRBJ2-5; v_gene: TRBV4-3; abundance: -; d_gene: -; CDR3nt: TGCGCCAGCAGCCAAGATTACTTTCCGGGGTACCAAGAGACCCAGTACTTC; CDR3aa: CASSQDYFPGYQETQYF
j_gene: TRBJ2-3; v_gene: TRBV9; abundance: -; d_gene: -; CDR3nt: TGTGCCAGCAGCGTAGAAGTGGGAGCTAATACGCAGTATTTT; CDR3aa: CASSVEVGANTQYF
j_gene: TRBJ2-3; v_gene: TRBV19; abundance: -; d_gene: -; CDR3nt: TGTGCCAGTAGGGTAACTAACACAGATACGCAGTATTTT; CDR3aa: CASRVTNTDTQYF
j_gene: TRBJ2-7; v_gene: TRBV4-3; abundance: -; d_gene: -; CDR3nt: TGCGCCAGCAGCCGTCAATGGGGGCTCGCCTACGAGCAGTACTTC; CDR3aa: CASSRQWGLAYEQYF
j_gene: TRBJ2-5; v_gene: TRBV19; abundance: -; d_gene: -; CDR3nt: TGTGCCAGTAGTCTTAGGACTGTCCGGGAGACCCAGTACTTC; CDR3aa: CASSLRTVRETQYF
j_gene: TRBJ1-3; v_gene: TRBV6-5; abundance: -; d_gene: -; CDR3nt: TGTGCCAGCAGTTACGACCTTAATTCCTCTGGAAACACCATATATTTT; CDR3aa: CASSYDLNSSGNTIYF
j_gene: TRBJ2-5; v_gene: TRBV30; abundance: -; d_gene: -; CDR3nt: TGTGCCTGGAGTGTACAATCCAAGGAGACCCAGTACTTC; CDR3aa: CAWSVQSKETQYF
j_gene: TRBJ1-4; v_gene: TRBV2; abundance: -; d_gene: -; CDR3nt: TGTGCCAGCAGTGACAGGGCGGTGGCTAATGAAAAACTGTTTTTT; CDR3aa: CASSDRAVANEKLFF
j_gene: TRBJ1-1; v_gene: TRBV2; abundance: -; d_gene: -; CDR3nt: TGTGCCAGCAGCCCACTTACAGTGAACACTGAAGCTTTCTTT; CDR3aa: CASSPLTVNTEAFF
j_gene: TRBJ2-7; v_gene: TRBV11-2; abundance: -; d_gene: -; CDR3nt: TGTGCCAGCAGCTTAGGACACTACGAGCAGTACTTC; CDR3aa: CASSLGHYEQYF
j_gene: TRBJ1-2; v_gene: TRBV5-6; abundance: -; d_gene: -; CDR3nt: TGTGCCAGCAGCTTGGCCTCCCAGTACTATGGCTACACCTTC; CDR3aa: CASSLASQYYGYTF
j_gene: TRBJ2-2; v_gene: TRBV28; abundance: -; d_gene: -; CDR3nt: TGTGCCAGCACTAACAGGGTGACCGGGGAGCTGTTTTTT; CDR3aa: CASTNRVTGELFF
j_gene: TRBJ1-1; v_gene: TRBV19; abundance: -; d_gene: -; CDR3nt: TGTGCCAGTAGTATTGAGGAGGAAAGAGCTGAAGCTTTCTTT; CDR3aa: CASSIEEERAEAFF
j_gene: TRBJ1-2; v_gene: TRBV28; abundance: -; d_gene: -; CDR3nt: TGTGCCAGTCGAACAGGGTCCTCCTTTAACTATGGCTACACCTTC; CDR3aa: CASRTGSSFNYGYTF
j_gene: TRBJ2-2; v_gene: TRBV7-3; abundance: -; d_gene: TRBD1; CDR3nt: TGTGCCAGCAGCTCCGGACAGGGGGCAACCGGGGAGCTGTTTTTT; CDR3aa: CASSSGQGATGELFF
j_gene: TRBJ1-6; v_gene: TRBV5-1; abundance: -; d_gene: -; CDR3nt: TGCGCCAGCACGGAGGGGTCCTATAATTCACCCCTCCACTTT; CDR3aa: CASTEGSYNSPLHF
j_gene: TRBJ1-4; v_gene: TRBV6-5; abundance: -; d_gene: TRBD1; CDR3nt: TGTGCCAGCAGTTACGTTCCAGGACAGGCTAATGAAAAACTGTTTTTT; CDR3aa: CASSYVPGQANEKLFF
j_gene: TRBJ2-1; v_gene: TRBV6-9; abundance: -; d_gene: -; CDR3nt: TGTGCCAGCAGTTATTCGGGGACTGGACGCGGGGCTGAGCAGTTCTTC; CDR3aa: CASSYSGTGRGAEQFF
j_gene: TRBJ2-7; v_gene: TRBV25-1; abundance: once; d_gene: TRBD1; CDR3nt: TGTGCCAGCATAGGGACAGGGGGATACGAGCAGTACTTC; CDR3aa: CASIGTGGYEQYF
j_gene: TRBJ1-1; v_gene: TRBV5-6; abundance: once; d_gene: TRBD1; CDR3nt: TGTGCCAGCAGCTTGGCCGGGACAGGGGCGAACACTGAAGCTTTCTTT; CDR3aa: CASSLAGTGANTEAFF
j_gene: TRBJ2-7; v_gene: TRBV15; abundance: -; d_gene: TRBD2; CDR3nt: TGTGCCACCAGCAGGGGACTAGCGGGAGAAGCTTACGAGCAGTACTTC; CDR3aa: CATSRGLAGEAYEQYF
j_gene: TRBJ2-3; v_gene: TRBV27; abundance: once; d_gene: TRBD1; CDR3nt: TGTGCCAGTAATATATATTCGGACAGGAGCACAGATACGCAGTATTTT; CDR3aa: CASNIYSDRSTDTQYF
j_gene: TRBJ1-4; v_gene: TRBV4-1; abundance: -; d_gene: -; CDR3nt: TGCGCCAGCAGCCAAGCCCGGAAGGGGAACGAAAAACTGTTTTTT; CDR3aa: CASSQARKGNEKLFF
j_gene: TRBJ2-1; v_gene: TRBV27; abundance: -; d_gene: TRBD2; CDR3nt: TGTGCCAGCAGATTCTTTAAGGGAGGGGACTACAATGAGCAGTTCTTC; CDR3aa: CASRFFKGGDYNEQFF
j_gene: TRBJ2-1; v_gene: TRBV5-8; abundance: -; d_gene: TRBD2; CDR3nt: TGTGCCAGCAGCTTGGAGACGACTAGCGGGATTCTGAGGAATGAGCAGTTCTTC; CDR3aa: CASSLETTSGILRNEQFF
j_gene: TRBJ2-1; v_gene: TRBV10-1; abundance: -; d_gene: TRBD2; CDR3nt: TGCGCCAGTTCACTAGCGGGAATCAATGAGCAGTTCTTC; CDR3aa: CASSLAGINEQFF
j_gene: TRBJ1-4; v_gene: TRBV9; abundance: -; d_gene: TRBD1; CDR3nt: TGTGCCAGCAGCGCCTCCCCTAGGACAGGGTCAGGGGAAAAACTGTTTTTT; CDR3aa: CASSASPRTGSGEKLFF
j_gene: TRBJ1-6; v_gene: TRBV27; abundance: once; d_gene: TRBD1; CDR3nt: TGTGCCAGCAGCAGGGGACAGTCAGCGCCCAATTCACCCCTCCACTTT; CDR3aa: CASSRGQSAPNSPLHF
j_gene: TRBJ2-3; v_gene: TRBV4-1; abundance: once; d_gene: -; CDR3nt: TGCGCCAGCAGCCAAGTGGACAGCACAGATACGCAGTATTTT; CDR3aa: CASSQVDSTDTQYF
j_gene: TRBJ2-7; v_gene: TRBV28; abundance: -; d_gene: -; CDR3nt: TGTGCCGGCAGCTCCCCTAAGACAGGCTCCTACGAGCAGTACTTC; CDR3aa: CAGSSPKTGSYEQYF
j_gene: TRBJ1-1; v_gene: TRBV20-1; abundance: -; d_gene: -; CDR3nt: TGCAGAGTGGCGTTTTACACTGAAGCTTTCTTT; CDR3aa: CRVAFYTEAFF
j_gene: TRBJ2-6; v_gene: TRBV10-3; abundance: -; d_gene: -; CDR3nt: TGTGCCATCAGTGAGTCCAGGGACTCTGGGGCCAACGTCCTGACTTTC; CDR3aa: CAISESRDSGANVLTF
j_gene: TRBJ2-7; v_gene: TRBV30; abundance: -; d_gene: -; CDR3nt: TGTGCCGGACAGACAGATGATTACGAGCAGTACTTC; CDR3aa: CAGQTDDYEQYF
j_gene: TRBJ2-5; v_gene: TRBV7-2; abundance: -; d_gene: -; CDR3nt: TGTGCCAGCAGCTCAGGGACAACTCAAGAGACCCAGTACTTC; CDR3aa: CASSSGTTQETQYF
j_gene: TRBJ2-3; v_gene: TRBV5-4; abundance: -; d_gene: -; CDR3nt: TGTGCCAGCAGCTCCCCCCCGGCTCCGGGAGCTTCAGATACGCAGTATTTT; CDR3aa: CASSSPPAPGASDTQYF
j_gene: TRBJ2-7; v_gene: TRBV30; abundance: once; d_gene: TRBD1; CDR3nt: TGTGCCGGGACAGGGATCTCCTACGAGCAGTACTTC; CDR3aa: CAGTGISYEQYF
j_gene: TRBJ2-1; v_gene: TRBV7-2; abundance: once; d_gene: TRBD1; CDR3nt: TGTGCCAGCAGCTTAGCGCTACAGGGGGCCTCCTACAATGAGCAGTTCTTC; CDR3aa: CASSLALQGASYNEQFF
j_gene: TRBJ2-5; v_gene: TRBV4-2; abundance: -; d_gene: TRBD2; CDR3nt: TGTGCCAGCAGCTCAGGGATAGCGGGGTCCCAAGAGACCCAGTACTTC; CDR3aa: CASSSGIAGSQETQYF
j_gene: TRBJ1-1; v_gene: TRBV18; abundance: -; d_gene: -; CDR3nt: TGTGCCAGCTCACCAATCACACTAGGGTGGAACACTGAAGCTTTCTTT; CDR3aa: CASSPITLGWNTEAFF
j_gene: TRBJ1-5; v_gene: TRBV19; abundance: -; d_gene: -; CDR3nt: TGTGCCGCGGGCGAGGAAAGGACTTGGCCCCAGCATTTT; CDR3aa: CAAGEERTWPQHF
j_gene: TRBJ2-5; v_gene: TRBV18; abundance: -; d_gene: -; CDR3nt: TGTGCCAGCTCACCCAATGGGGGACCAGAGACCCAGTACTTC; CDR3aa: CASSPNGGPETQYF
j_gene: TRBJ1-6; v_gene: TRBV10-2; abundance: -; d_gene: -; CDR3nt: TGCGCCAGCAGTGAGATTAGTTCACCCCTCCACTTT; CDR3aa: CASSEISSPLHF
j_gene: TRBJ1-5; v_gene: TRBV21-1; abundance: -; d_gene: -; CDR3nt: TGTGCCAGCAGCAAAAAGGGGGGCGAGGACAATCAGCCCCAGCATTTT; CDR3aa: CASSKKGGEDNQPQHF
j_gene: TRBJ2-5; v_gene: TRBV4-1; abundance: -; d_gene: -; CDR3nt: TGCGCCAGCAGCCAAGAGGGCATCGGGGAGACCCAGTACTTC; CDR3aa: CASSQEGIGETQYF
j_gene: TRBJ1-5; v_gene: TRBV6-1; abundance: few; d_gene: -; CDR3nt: TGTGCCAGCAGTGAAGCCAGGAGCAATCAGCCCCAGCATTTT; CDR3aa: CASSEARSNQPQHF
j_gene: TRBJ1-4; v_gene: TRBV4-1; abundance: -; d_gene: -; CDR3nt: TGCGCCAGCAGCCACTCCCCGGGGCAGGATAATGAAAAACTGTTTTTT; CDR3aa: CASSHSPGQDNEKLFF
j_gene: TRBJ2-1; v_gene: TRBV7-9; abundance: -; d_gene: TRBD1; CDR3nt: TGTGCCAGCAGCCCAACGACAGGGAATGAGCAGTTCTTC; CDR3aa: CASSPTTGNEQFF
j_gene: TRBJ1-5; v_gene: TRBV4-3; abundance: -; d_gene: -; CDR3nt: TGCGCCAGCAGCCAAGATAGGGGAAATCAGCCCCAGCATTTT; CDR3aa: CASSQDRGNQPQHF
j_gene: TRBJ1-1; v_gene: TRBV2; abundance: few; d_gene: TRBD1; CDR3nt: TGTGCCAGCAGTGTTTGGACAGGGGGGACTGAAGCTTTCTTT; CDR3aa: CASSVWTGGTEAFF
j_gene: TRBJ2-5; v_gene: TRBV7-2; abundance: -; d_gene: TRBD2; CDR3nt: TGTGCCAGCAGCTTGGGGCTAGCGGGAGGCGAGACCCAGTACTTC; CDR3aa: CASSLGLAGGETQYF
j_gene: TRBJ1-2; v_gene: TRBV5-1; abundance: -; d_gene: TRBD1; CDR3nt: TGCGCCAGCAGCCCCGGGACAGGGGGCAGGAGCTACACCTTC; CDR3aa: CASSPGTGGRSYTF
j_gene: TRBJ1-3; v_gene: TRBV5-6; abundance: -; d_gene: TRBD1; CDR3nt: TGTGCCACATCTATTCGACAGGGATACTATGGAAACACCATATATTTT; CDR3aa: CATSIRQGYYGNTIYF
j_gene: TRBJ2-1; v_gene: TRBV5-1; abundance: -; d_gene: TRBD2; CDR3nt: TGCGCCAGCAGCCCCGCTAGCGGGGGACTTTCCTACAATGAGCAGTTCTTC; CDR3aa: CASSPASGGLSYNEQFF
j_gene: TRBJ1-3; v_gene: TRBV28; abundance: -; d_gene: TRBD1; CDR3nt: TGTGCCAGCAGTCCCAGGGGGCGCGGTAATAGCGACACCATATATTTT; CDR3aa: CASSPRGRGNSDTIYF
j_gene: TRBJ2-7; v_gene: TRBV6-1; abundance: -; d_gene: -; CDR3nt: TGTGCCAGCAAACCCGGTGCTAGCTCCTACGAGCAGTACTTC; CDR3aa: CASKPGASSYEQYF
j_gene: TRBJ2-7; v_gene: TRBV5-6; abundance: -; d_gene: -; CDR3nt: TGTGCCAGCAGTACAGGAATCCCCTCCTACGAGCAGTACTTC; CDR3aa: CASSTGIPSYEQYF
j_gene: TRBJ2-1; v_gene: TRBV7-2; abundance: -; d_gene: -; CDR3nt: TGTGCCAGCAGCTTCGGCGGGTATAGGCCCTACAATGAGCAGTTCTTC; CDR3aa: CASSFGGYRPYNEQFF